Shown below are 2 T cell receptor beta chains from a single sample sequenced in a study of Graves' ophthalmopathy and Graves' hyperthyroidism (dated by TCRdb to the late 2010s). TCRdb names Illumina HiSeq 2000 as the instrument used. For repertoire sequencing, TCR beta CDR3 regions were amplified from RNA transcripts. HTBI primers and the Qiagen OneStep RT-PCR kit were used in a first-round RT-PCR, which was followed by a second-round multiplex PCR, size selection and purification. TCRdb trimmed the raw reads at Q25, called clones with MiXCR and kept productive beta chains. Records with the same CDR3 protein are collapsed into one entry carrying the most frequent genes and DNA. Across this sample there are about 480,000 distinct CDR3 sequences, with around 15% seen only once. The top ten clones comprise about a tenth of the sample. Sequencing input: blood. These receptor sequences come from a woman under 40 with Graves' ophthalmopathy. Donor details come from another sample of the same person, matched by shared clones.

This clonotype was detected many times. The J gene is TRBJ2-6, the V gene TRBV28; weak D call: TRBD1 (5 bases). In germline, CDR1 is MDHEN, CDR2 SYDVKM. Trimming removed 5 bases from V and 1 base from J, with 12 bases in between. This CDR3 comprises 16 residues. CDR3 in amino acids: CASSPRTLSGANVLTF. CDR3 bases: TGTGCCAGCAGTCCCCGGACACTTTCTGGGGCCAACGTCCTGACTTTC.

The gene calls are TRBV6-5 and TRBJ1-6, with unresolved D. This CDR3 is built from 14 residues. Germline V gene sequence: CDR1 MNHEY, CDR2 SVGAGI. With 4 bases removed from V and 7 bases from J, the gap between germline ends came to 11 bases. The DNA for the CDR3 is TGTGCCAGCAGTTTCCACCCTGGAAATTCACCCCTCCACTTT. This translates into CASSFHPGNSPLHF.